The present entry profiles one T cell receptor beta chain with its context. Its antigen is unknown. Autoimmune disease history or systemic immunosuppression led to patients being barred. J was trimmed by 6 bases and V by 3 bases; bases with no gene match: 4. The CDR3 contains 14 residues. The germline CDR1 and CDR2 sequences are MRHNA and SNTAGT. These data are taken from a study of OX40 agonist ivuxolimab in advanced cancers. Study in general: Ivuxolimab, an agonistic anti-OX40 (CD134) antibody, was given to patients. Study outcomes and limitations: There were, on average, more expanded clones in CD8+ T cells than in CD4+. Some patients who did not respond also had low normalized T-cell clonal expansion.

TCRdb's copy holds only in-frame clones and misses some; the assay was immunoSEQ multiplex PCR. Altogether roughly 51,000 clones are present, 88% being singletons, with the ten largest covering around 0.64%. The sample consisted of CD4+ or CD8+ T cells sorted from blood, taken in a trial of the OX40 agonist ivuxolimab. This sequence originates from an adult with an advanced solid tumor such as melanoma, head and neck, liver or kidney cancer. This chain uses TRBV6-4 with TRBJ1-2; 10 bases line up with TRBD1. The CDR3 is CASSDTDRGHGYTF. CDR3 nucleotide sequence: TGTGCCAGCAGTGATACAGACAGGGGGCATGGCTACACCTTC.